The rows below give T cell receptor beta chains drawn from one sample of a study of cytotoxic CD8 clonotypes in ibrutinib-treated CLL. The method was immunoSEQ multiplex PCR; TCRdb's version includes in-frame clones alone and lacks a portion of them. Here the sample spans approximately 130,000 clones, around 84% being singletons. The sample consisted of PBMCs, taken after 24 months of ibrutinib treatment. The receptors derive from a human donor with chronic lymphocytic leukemia. Both conserved end residues are part of each CDR3. Fields, in order: J gene, D gene, clone size, V gene, CDR3 DNA, CDR3 protein. D genes are given only for firm matches. Expanded clones get a size class; other rows say once, few or many, or leave the size out.

j_call: TRBJ1-4; d_call: TRBD1; clone_size: -; v_call: TRBV7-9; cdr3_nt: TGTGCCAGCAGCTTCCCGGGACAGGGTAGGGAAAAACTGTTTTTT; cdr3_aa: CASSFPGQGREKLFF
j_call: TRBJ2-4; d_call: -; clone_size: once; v_call: TRBV4-3; cdr3_nt: TGCGCCAGCAGCCAAGGTTGGCGGGCGACAGGTGCCAAAAACATTCAGTACTTC; cdr3_aa: CASSQGWRATGAKNIQYF
j_call: TRBJ2-3; d_call: TRBD2; clone_size: -; v_call: TRBV7-3; cdr3_nt: TGTGCCAGCTCCCTTACGGGACTAGCGGCTGGAGATACGCAGTATTTT; cdr3_aa: CASSLTGLAAGDTQYF
j_call: TRBJ1-1; d_call: -; clone_size: once; v_call: TRBV19; cdr3_nt: TGTGCCAGTAGTGGTTCACGGGTATCGAACACTGAAGCTTTCTTT; cdr3_aa: CASSGSRVSNTEAFF
j_call: TRBJ1-2; d_call: -; clone_size: -; v_call: TRBV6-6; cdr3_nt: TGTGCCAGCAGTTCCCATGGCTACACCTTC; cdr3_aa: CASSSHGYTF
j_call: TRBJ2-7; d_call: TRBD2; clone_size: once; v_call: TRBV7-2; cdr3_nt: TGTGCCAGCAGCCCTCAGAGCGGGGGGGTGATCTCCTACGAGCAGTACTTC; cdr3_aa: CASSPQSGGVISYEQYF
j_call: TRBJ1-1; d_call: -; clone_size: -; v_call: TRBV2; cdr3_nt: TGTGCCAGCATTTTCAGCGGGGCCACTGAAGCTTTCTTT; cdr3_aa: CASIFSGATEAFF
j_call: TRBJ1-3; d_call: -; clone_size: -; v_call: TRBV5-6; cdr3_nt: TGTGCCAGCAGCTTGGAAGCTCCTGGAAACACCATATATTTT; cdr3_aa: CASSLEAPGNTIYF
j_call: TRBJ2-3; d_call: -; clone_size: once; v_call: TRBV6-5; cdr3_nt: TGTGCCAGCACCACTCCTGGCGCAGATACGCAGTATTTT; cdr3_aa: CASTTPGADTQYF
j_call: TRBJ2-7; d_call: -; clone_size: once; v_call: TRBV7-3; cdr3_nt: TGTGCCAGCAGCTTAGTTGGTTACGAGCAGTACTTC; cdr3_aa: CASSLVGYEQYF
j_call: TRBJ1-3; d_call: -; clone_size: -; v_call: TRBV11-2; cdr3_nt: TGTGCCAGCAGCACTTATACAGACTCTGGAAACACCATATATTTT; cdr3_aa: CASSTYTDSGNTIYF
j_call: TRBJ2-7; d_call: -; clone_size: -; v_call: TRBV9; cdr3_nt: TGTGCCAGCAGCGTACAGGGGACCTCCTACGAGCAGTACTTC; cdr3_aa: CASSVQGTSYEQYF
j_call: TRBJ2-7; d_call: TRBD2; clone_size: -; v_call: TRBV11-2; cdr3_nt: TGTGCCAGCAGCACCCGGTCCGGGACTAGCGGGGGGGCCCTGGACTTC; cdr3_aa: CASSTRSGTSGGALDF
j_call: TRBJ2-7; d_call: -; clone_size: -; v_call: TRBV7-2; cdr3_nt: TGTGCCAGCAGCCTAGGGTTGACAGCCTACGAGCAGTACTTC; cdr3_aa: CASSLGLTAYEQYF
j_call: TRBJ1-1; d_call: -; clone_size: -; v_call: TRBV30; cdr3_nt: TGTGCCTGGGGACAGACTGAAGCTTTCTTT; cdr3_aa: CAWGQTEAFF
j_call: TRBJ1-4; d_call: -; clone_size: -; v_call: TRBV7-9; cdr3_nt: TGTGCCAGCAGCTTAGGGGACCTCGTCGGGGAAAAACTGTTTTTT; cdr3_aa: CASSLGDLVGEKLFF
j_call: TRBJ1-1; d_call: TRBD1; clone_size: -; v_call: TRBV10-3; cdr3_nt: TGTGCCATCAGTGAAGAGGGGGCCTCCACTGAAGCTTTCTTT; cdr3_aa: CAISEEGASTEAFF
j_call: TRBJ1-6; d_call: TRBD1; clone_size: -; v_call: TRBV6-1; cdr3_nt: TGTGCCAGCAGTGAAATAGGGCAGGGGGCGTCACCCCTCCACTTT; cdr3_aa: CASSEIGQGASPLHF
j_call: TRBJ2-5; d_call: TRBD2; clone_size: -; v_call: TRBV5-1; cdr3_nt: TGCGCCAGCAGCTCCAGTGGGGGGAGGGAAGAGACCCAGTACTTC; cdr3_aa: CASSSSGGREETQYF
j_call: TRBJ1-1; d_call: -; clone_size: -; v_call: TRBV19; cdr3_nt: TGTGCCAGTAGTATAGTGGGGAGGGGAACTGAAGCTTTCTTT; cdr3_aa: CASSIVGRGTEAFF
j_call: TRBJ1-2; d_call: TRBD1; clone_size: -; v_call: TRBV5-1; cdr3_nt: TGCGCCAGCAGCGCCGCCGGGACAGAAGGCTACACCTTC; cdr3_aa: CASSAAGTEGYTF
j_call: TRBJ1-2; d_call: TRBD1; clone_size: -; v_call: TRBV6-6; cdr3_nt: TGTGCCAGCAAACCTACGACAGGGTTGTATGGCTACACCTTC; cdr3_aa: CASKPTTGLYGYTF